One sample yielded the 5 T cell receptor beta chains listed below, sequenced in a study of Graves' ophthalmopathy and Graves' hyperthyroidism. RNA transcripts yielded amplified TCR beta CDR3 regions. HTBI primers were used in a first-round RT-PCR, which preceded a second-round multiplex PCR. TCRdb reprocessed the multiplex PCR reads with MiXCR, giving one entry per CDR3 protein. The sample records over a million distinct CDR3 sequences, less than 45% being singletons. The sample consisted of peripheral blood or thyroid tissue (not recorded which). All receptors come from an adult man with Graves' hyperthyroidism.

In its sample, this clonotype was seen many times. V gene TRBV7-9 combines with J gene TRBJ1-5; D remains unclear. With 0 bases removed from V and 6 bases from J, the gap between germline ends came to 9 bases. The CDR3 runs 14 residues. From germline, CDR1 is SEHNR and CDR2 FQNEAQ (reference sequence). DNA for the CDR3: TGTGCCAGCAGCTTAGCAAGGGAGGGTCAGCCCCAGCATTTT. Its translation is CASSLAREGQPQHF.

About this clonotype: With a much larger clone just one base away, this may be a read error. The chain couples TRBV5-1 to TRBJ1-6; 7 bases align to TRBD1. Germline CDR1 reads SGHRS; CDR2 reads YFSETQ. This CDR3 is 15 amino acids long. The CDR3 sequence: CVSSSPGQYNSPLHF. In nucleotides, the CDR3 is TGTGTCAGCAGCTCCCCGGGACAGTACAATTCACCCCTCCACTTT.

This chain links TRBV7-6 with TRBJ2-7; 8 nucleotides line up with TRBD1. Germline-derived CDR1 and CDR2 are SGHVS and FNYEAQ. This CDR3 comprises 17 residues. Unmatched junction bases numbered 18, after V lost 5 bases and J lost 6 bases. The chain's CDR3 is CASSLPEGPTGVGEQYF. The CDR3 region has the DNA TGTGCCAGCAGCCTCCCAGAGGGACCGACAGGGGTTGGCGAGCAGTACTTC.

The chain uses TRBV18 and TRBJ1-6, with 9 bases matching TRBD1. Looked up from germline, CDR1 is KGHSH and CDR2 is LQKENI. The CDR3 is made up of 16 amino acids. The V gene end was trimmed by 4 bases and the J gene end by 6 bases; junction bases not matched to a gene: 7. The CDR3 protein is CASSLSSDRGNSPLHF. The CDR3 nucleotides read TGTGCCAGCTCACTCTCATCGGACAGGGGTAATTCACCCCTCCACTTT.

A note on this clonotype: One base away lies a much larger clone, so this may be a sequencing read error. The gene calls are TRBV19 and TRBJ2-7, with a weak D call TRBD2 (5 bases). Germline loops: CDR1 LNHDA, CDR2 SQIVND (reference sequence). This CDR3 has 13 residues. Trimming removed 5 bases from V and 6 bases from J, with 14 bases in between. The CDR3 bases are TGTGCCAGTAGTGGCGGACTGAACTGCGAGCAGTACTTC. This sequence encodes CASSGGLNCEQYF.